This TCR beta chain was recovered during a study of Ad26.COV2.S vaccination and SARS-CoV-2 variants (dated by TCRdb to the early 2020s). At the level of the whole study: Vaccine-arm donors were drawn from COV1001, a multicentre, randomized, double-blind, placebo-controlled phase I-IIa trial of Ad26.COV2.S in healthy adults. Dosing of Ad26.COV2.S was intramuscular, at either 5x10^10 or 1x10^11 viral particles, delivered as one shot or as two shots spaced 56 days apart. The specificity and breadth of SARS-CoV-2-reactive T cell receptors after Ad26.COV2.S vaccination were assessed by TCRbeta repertoire sequencing. A total of around 32 samples were included in the TCR-sequenced set, comprising approximately 20 Ad26.COV2.S vaccine recipients, 5 placebo recipients and 8 SARS-CoV-2 convalescent individuals. Participants in the trial were split at random into five groups of five each, receiving low-dose or high-dose Ad26.COV2.S once or twice, or else placebo on both occasions. Blinding of investigators to trial group allocation was maintained during experiments and outcome assessment.

For this clone: Its antigen is not yet known. No much larger clone exists at a distance of one base, and base qualities are not known.

What the research found in general, with its limitations: Ad26.COV2.S recipients had higher spike-specific TCR breadth than placebo recipients (P = 0.0014). Non-spike TCR breadth was comparable between vaccine and placebo recipients, consistent with the vaccine containing only spike. After vaccination, substantial breadth of spike-specific CD8+ and CD4+ T cell responses was reported. According to the authors, total T cell responses may have been underestimated by the TCR breadth and depth analyses. Comparing responses between vaccine doses or regimens was not something the study was powered to do.

CDR3 length: 14 amino acids, cysteine to phenylalanine. Only the CDR3 DNA stays, 42 bases, in frame from base 1. Trimming at the junction amounts to 6 bases on V and 7 bases on J, and the germline ends lie 19 bases apart. CDR1 is given as MNHEY and CDR2 as SVGEGT, both from the germline V gene. TCRbeta CDR3 regions were sequenced with the immunoSEQ Assay. After extraction, genomic DNA underwent amplification by bias-controlled multiplex PCR, followed by high-throughput sequencing. Under the source paper's analysis protocol: To quantify the absolute abundance of every unique TCRbeta CDR3 region, sequences were collapsed and filtered. T cell fraction was estimated by normalizing TCRbeta template counts to usable DNA, with usable DNA measured through amplification of reference genes found in all nucleated cells. Repertoire TCRs were annotated as SARS-CoV-2-specific by exact matching of V gene, CDR3 amino acid sequence and J gene to a known reactive TCR set. The reference SARS-CoV-2 TCR set came from MIRA and was filtered for enrichment in COVID-19-positive ImmuneCODE repertoires, removing public or cross-reactive TCRs. Drawing on the MIRA antigens, annotated TCRs were analysed further at the level of specific ORF or position within ORF. Breadth was defined as annotated unique rearrangements over total unique productive rearrangements; depth was the summed frequency of those rearrangements. TCR breadth was compared between groups using two-sided Wilcoxon rank-sum tests. Drawn from immuneACCESS, this table holds only the in-frame rearrangements with V and J called that TCRdb kept. Clones are partly lost; checked studies trace under half to an unresolved V gene and leave the rest unexplained. V, J and clone size derive from that table, while D and trimming were established from the DNA sequence. In this sample the table shows around 300,000 clones, around 88% of which occur a single time. The ten most abundant clones make up 9.5% to 12% of the sample.

This specimen's treatment or condition label, interpreted: 15 to 20 received Ad26.COV2.S at low or high dose, single or two shots; 5 received placebo; per-sample allocation not given. For vaccine and placebo recipients, repertoires were sequenced using samples collected on day 63 after the first injection. Between 29 July and 7 August 2020, Cohort 1b enrolled about two dozen adults aged 18-55 years at one site in Boston, USA. Ad26.COV2.S was a replication-incompetent adenovirus type 26 vector that expressed a prefusion-stabilized SARS-CoV-2 spike protein derived from the original Wuhan strain. This TCR was sampled from a person between 18 and 65 years old who received the Ad26.COV2.S COVID-19 vaccine or a placebo. Recombination joined TRBV6-2 or TRBV6-3 with TRBJ2-7; the D gene is possibly TRBD1, with 6 bases matching. Sequencing used peripheral blood, obtained in a trial of Ad26.COV2.S vaccine versus placebo. The CDR3: CASSQNRVTGEQYF. The DNA is TGTGCCAGCAGCCAGAACAGGGTTACGGGTGAGCAGTACTTC.